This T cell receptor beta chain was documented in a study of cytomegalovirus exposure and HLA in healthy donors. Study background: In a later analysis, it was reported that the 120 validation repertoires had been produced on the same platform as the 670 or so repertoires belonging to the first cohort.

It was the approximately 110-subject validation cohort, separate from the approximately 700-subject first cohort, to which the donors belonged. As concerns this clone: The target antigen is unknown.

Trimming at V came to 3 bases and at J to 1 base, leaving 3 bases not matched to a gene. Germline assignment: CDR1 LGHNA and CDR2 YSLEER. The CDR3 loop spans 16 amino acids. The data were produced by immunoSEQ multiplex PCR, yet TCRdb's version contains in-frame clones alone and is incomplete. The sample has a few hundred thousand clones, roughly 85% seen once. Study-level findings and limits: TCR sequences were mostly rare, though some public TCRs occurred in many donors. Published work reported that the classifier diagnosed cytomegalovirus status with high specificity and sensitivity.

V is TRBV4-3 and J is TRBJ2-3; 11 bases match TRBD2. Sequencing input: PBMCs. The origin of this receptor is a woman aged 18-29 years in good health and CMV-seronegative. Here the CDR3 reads CASSHQLAGGTDTQYF. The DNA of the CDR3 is TGCGCCAGCAGCCATCAACTAGCGGGAGGCACAGATACGCAGTATTTT.